The clone carrying this T cell receptor (beta chain) was counted between two and nine times. The antigen is unknown. Libraries were prepared by immunoSEQ multiplex PCR; TCRdb keeps only in-frame clonotypes and omits some of them. The sample lists some 200,000 clones, 85% to 90% seen once, with 5% to 7% in the top ten. This CDR3 has 14 residues. Germline CDR1 reads KGHSH; CDR2 reads LQKENI. The V end lost 0 bases, the J end lost 5 bases, and 10 bases lay between the germline ends. The sample is drawn from a study of T cell responses to AZD1222 COVID-19 vaccine. At the level of the study: Pooling covered second doses at about 4 or about 12 weeks.

Study outcomes and limitations: Only a handful of AZD1222 recipients, about six in all, had baseline seropositivity. There were mostly white British donors and more females than males, and clonal diversity was possibly underestimated. After two AZD1222 doses, spike-specific TCR breadth and depth rose versus day 0.

The gene calls are TRBV18 and TRBJ2-5; D may correspond to TRBD1 or TRBD2 (5 bases each). This TCR was sampled from an adult in good health. The sample was peripheral blood, taken on day 0 of AZD1222 vaccination. The CDR3 loop reads CASSPPGVRETQYF. CDR3 nucleotides: TGTGCCAGCTCACCACCGGGGGTTAGGGAGACCCAGTACTTC.